Shown below are 14 T cell receptor beta chains from a single sample sequenced in a study of T cell changes during pregnancy in multiple sclerosis. TCRdb's table, derived via immunoSEQ multiplex PCR, lists solely in-frame clones and lacks some. This repertoire shows over 50,000 clones, roughly 90% found once; its top ten account for 2% to 2.5%. The sequencing here drew on peripheral blood, taken in the first trimester of pregnancy. The receptors here all came from a female donor with multiple sclerosis, enrolled in a pregnancy study.

J is TRBJ1-5 and V is TRBV6-6, with D tentatively TRBD1 (6 bases). Trimming took off 5 bases at V and 5 bases at J, with 10 bases between the two ends. The germline V gene encodes CDR1 MNHNY and CDR2 SVGAGI (reference sequence). The length of the CDR3 is 13 residues. This CDR3 reads CASSRTEYQPQHF. CDR3 nucleotides: TGTGCCAGCAGTAGGACAGAATATCAGCCCCAGCATTTT.

The chain combines TRBV18 with TRBJ2-1; TRBD2 agrees at 9 bases. This CDR3 comprises 16 residues. V was clipped by 0 bases and J by 6 bases; unmatched bases: 6. Per the germline V gene, CDR1 is KGHSH and CDR2 is LQKENI. CDR3 sequence: CASSPPGGLASNEQFF. For the CDR3, the DNA is TGTGCCAGCTCACCACCGGGGGGACTAGCAAGCAATGAGCAGTTCTTC.

V is TRBV6-6 and J is TRBJ1-2, with a possible D match to TRBD1 (5 bases). The CDR3 is 16 amino acids. Germline lookup yields CDR1 MNHNY and CDR2 SVGAGI (reference sequence). Trimming cost V 2 bases and J 3 bases, with 16 bases left between them. CDR3 DNA sequence: TGTGCCAGCAGTTACGATGGGACGGGAGTTTACTATGGCTACACCTTC. Amino acid sequence: CASSYDGTGVYYGYTF.

The V gene is TRBV11-2, the J gene TRBJ2-1, with D tentatively TRBD2 (5 bases). CDR3 size: 14 residues. Germline V gives CDR1 SGHAT, CDR2 FQNNGV. Trimming pared 4 bases from V and 5 bases from J, leaving 12 bases between. The CDR3 loop reads CASSSQPGDNEQFF. The CDR3 DNA reads TGTGCCAGCAGCTCCCAACCCGGGGACAATGAGCAGTTCTTC.

The chain has TRBV10-3 and TRBJ2-1; D is unresolved. V was cut by 0 bases and J by 6 bases, with 6 bases left in between. The CDR3 length is 13 residues. CDR1 and CDR2 (germline): ENHRY, SYGVKD. The CDR3 coding sequence is TGTGCCATCAGTGAGTCGGAGACCAATGAGCAGTTCTTC. Its translation is CAISESETNEQFF.

The chain combines TRBV7-9 with TRBJ2-7; D not certain. This CDR3 is built from 12 residues. Germline lookup yields CDR1 SEHNR and CDR2 FQNEAQ (reference sequence). V was clipped by 5 bases and J by 1 base, with 6 bases between them. The CDR3 is CASSTLSYEQYF. In DNA form, the CDR3 reads TGTGCCAGCAGCACCCTATCCTACGAGCAGTACTTC.

This clone showed up just once. V gene TRBV29-1 combines with J gene TRBJ2-1; 9 nucleotides align to TRBD2. J was trimmed by 7 bases and V by 6 bases; bases with no gene match: 13. The CDR3 contains 15 residues. The germline gives CDR1 SQVTM, CDR2 ANQGSEA. The CDR3 is CSVSAVEREDNEQFF. The CDR3, as DNA: TGCAGCGTGTCCGCAGTTGAGCGGGAGGATAATGAGCAGTTCTTC.

V and J are TRBV6-1 and TRBJ2-6, with 7 bases matching TRBD2. Germline values: CDR1 MNHNS, CDR2 SASEGT. V shed 2 bases, J shed 4 bases, and the junction held 5 bases outside the gene matches. CDR3 length equals 16 residues. The CDR3 coding sequence is TGTGCCAGCAGTGAATGGGGGGGGGACGGGGCCAACGTCCTGACTTTC. This encodes CASSEWGGDGANVLTF.

The V and J genes are TRBV19 and TRBJ2-7, with TRBD2 identical over 10 bases. The CDR3 spans 15 residues. With V trimmed by 7 bases and J by 3 bases, 9 bases remained unmatched. CDR1 and CDR2 (germline): LNHDA, SQIVND (reference sequence). CDR3 DNA: TGTGCCAGTACTCCTAGTCTAGCGGGAGTCTACGAGCAGTACTTC. Translation gives CASTPSLAGVYEQYF.

This clone appeared a single time. The chain joins TRBV7-2 to TRBJ1-3; TRBD1 agrees at 7 bases. V shed 3 bases and J 2 bases; nucleotides not matched to a gene: 7. Germline assignment: CDR1 SGHTA and CDR2 FQGNSA. The CDR3 runs 16 residues. The CDR3 here is CASSFSRGLAGNTIYF. DNA of the CDR3: TGTGCCAGCAGCTTCAGCAGGGGGTTAGCTGGAAACACCATATATTTT.

The chain carries TRBV7-9 and TRBJ2-1, with 10 bases that match TRBD2. The ends lost 5 bases at V and 5 bases at J; junction bases unmatched: 3. This CDR3 has 14 residues. The germline V gene has CDR1 SEHNR and CDR2 FQNEAQ (reference sequence). Here the CDR3 reads CASSHGLADNEQFF. The CDR3 DNA follows: TGTGCCAGCAGCCACGGACTAGCGGACAATGAGCAGTTCTTC.

This clone was counted a few times. The rearrangement uses TRBV6-5 and TRBJ2-1; D ambiguous. V lost 4 bases and J lost 0, with 7 bases in between. This CDR3 contains 14 residues. Per the germline V gene, CDR1 is MNHEY and CDR2 is SVGAGI. CDR3 sequence: CASSSWSSYNEQFF. The CDR3 coding sequence is TGTGCCAGCAGTTCTTGGAGCTCCTACAATGAGCAGTTCTTC.

The CDR3 region is CASSWDRRYEQYF. The CDR3 DNA is TGCGCCAGCAGCTGGGACAGGAGGTACGAGCAGTACTTC. The chain has TRBV5-1 and TRBJ2-7, with 8 nucleotides matching TRBD1. Looked up from germline, CDR1 is SGHRS and CDR2 is YFSETQ. Trimming cost V 3 bases and J 4 bases; bases outside gene matches: 3. CDR3 size: 13 residues.

This rearrangement joins TRBV5-1 to TRBJ1-2, with 7 positions matching TRBD1. Trimming took 3 bases from V and 7 from J; bases not matched to a gene: 12. CDR1 SGHRS and CDR2 YFSETQ come from the germline V gene. The CDR3 runs to 15 residues. CDR3 region: CASSSTVRGKAGYTF. The CDR3 DNA reads as TGCGCCAGCAGCTCGACCGTCAGGGGGAAGGCTGGCTACACCTTC.